Listed here are 20 T cell receptor beta chains from one sample, sequenced in a study of early T cells in non-severe SARS-CoV-2 infection. TCRdb redid the calling of the 5' RACE reads with MiXCR, one entry per CDR3 protein. The profile shows 40,000 to 55,000 distinct CDR3 sequences, around 6.5% of them singletons. Sequences were derived from whole blood, sampled at baseline. The source is an adult who was a healthcare worker with PCR-confirmed SARS-CoV-2 infection or an uninfected control (not recorded which).

This clonotype was counted many times. The chain couples TRBV7-2 to TRBJ1-1; D not certain. V lost 5 bases and J lost 11, with 12 bases in between. The germline gives CDR1 SGHTA, CDR2 FQGNSA. This CDR3 is built from 11 residues. The CDR3 spells CASSQSIRAFF. CDR3 DNA: TGTGCCAGCAGCCAATCTATCCGGGCTTTCTTT.

This clonotype was found many times. This sequence joins TRBV12-3 or TRBV12-4 and TRBJ1-1; TRBD1 is a possible D gene (5 bases). The V end lost 6 bases, the J end lost 1 base, and 9 bases lay between the germline ends. This CDR3 spans 13 amino acids. CDR3 sequence (DNA): TGTGCCAGCAGGCCGGGACGGAACACTGAAGCTTTCTTT. This sequence encodes CASRPGRNTEAFF.

This clonotype turned up a few times. This chain uses TRBV11-2 with TRBJ2-1, with D possibly TRBD2 on 6 matching bases. Between the trimmed V and J ends, which lost 5 bases and 8 bases, there was a span of 22 bases. Per the germline V gene, CDR1 is SGHAT and CDR2 is FQNNGV. This CDR3 is built from 16 residues. As DNA, the CDR3 is TGTGCCAGCAGCACCCTCAACAGGAGGGTCTGGGATGAGCAGTTCTTC. Translated: CASSTLNRRVWDEQFF. The full variable domain, rest sourced from reference TRBV11-2 and TRBJ2-1, is EAGVAQSPRYKIIEKRQSVAFWCNPISGHATLYWYQQILGQGPKLLIQFQNNGVVDDSQLPKDRFSAERLKGVDSTLKIQPAKLEDSAVYLCASSTLNRRVWDEQFFGPGTRLTVL.

This chain joins TRBV18 and TRBJ2-1; 9 bases fit TRBD1. This CDR3 spans 14 amino acids. Germline-derived CDR1 and CDR2 are KGHSH and LQKENI. The V gene end was trimmed by 2 bases and the J gene end by 8 bases; junction bases not matched to a gene: 4. CDR3 region: CASSPGTGHDEQFF. The CDR3 bases are TGTGCCAGCTCACCAGGGACAGGGCATGATGAGCAGTTCTTC.

This clonotype was detected only a few times. The chain recombines TRBV6-1 with TRBJ2-7; 7 bases match TRBD1. Germline CDR1 reads MNHNS; CDR2 reads SASEGT. The CDR3 is made up of 14 amino acids. The ends lost 6 bases at V and 2 bases at J; junction bases unmatched: 7. CDR3 DNA: TGTGCCAGCAGAAGGGGGCACAAGACCTACGAGCAGTACTTC. This gives the protein CASRRGHKTYEQYF.

This clonotype appeared a few times. V usage is TRBV4-2 and J usage is TRBJ2-6, with 10 bases fitting TRBD2. This CDR3 contains 15 residues. Germline V gene sequence: CDR1 LGHNA, CDR2 YNFKEQ. With 2 bases clipped from V and 11 bases from J, the junction kept 6 bases outside the gene matches. The CDR3 reads CASSQSSSGRHVLTF. The CDR3 DNA reads TGTGCCAGCAGCCAATCAAGTAGCGGGAGGCACGTCCTGACTTTC.

This CDR3 reads CASSYSRHGNGNTIYF. CDR3 coding DNA: TGTGCCAGCAGTTACTCGAGGCACGGCAACGGAAACACCATATATTTT. The chain combines TRBV6-5 with TRBJ1-3; D call uncertain. This CDR3 is 16 amino acids long. Germline CDR1 reads MNHEY; CDR2 reads SVGAGI. Trimming pared 0 bases from V and 4 bases from J, leaving 13 bases between.

This clonotype was seen a handful of times. The CDR3 DNA reads TGCGCCAGCAGTCGGGGGGGCTCCTACAATGAGCAGTTCTTC. Translation: CASSRGGSYNEQFF. The rearrangement links TRBV4-1 to TRBJ2-1; 8 nucleotides agree with TRBD2. The CDR3 is made up of 14 amino acids. The V segment lost 6 bases and the J segment 0 bases; nucleotides outside the gene matches: 1. The germline CDR1 and CDR2 sequences are MGHRA and YSYEKL.

The chain uses TRBV4-3 and TRBJ2-3; D is ambiguous. CDR1 and CDR2 from the germline V gene are LGHNA and YSLEER. V lost 7 bases and J lost 4, with 9 bases in between. This CDR3 is built from 12 residues. CDR3 amino acids: CASTIVPDTQYF. As DNA, the CDR3 is TGCGCCAGCACCATAGTCCCAGATACGCAGTATTTT.

This clonotype came up a few times. The rearrangement joins TRBV20-1 to TRBJ1-4; 7 bases fit TRBD1. V shed 4 bases and J 6 bases; nucleotides not matched to a gene: 5. Germline V CDR1 and CDR2: DFQATT, SNEGSKA (reference sequence). The CDR3 consists of 13 residues. CDR3 in DNA: TGCAGTGCTATCGGACAGGAAGATGAAAAACTGTTTTTT. This translates into CSAIGQEDEKLFF.

This clonotype was picked up many times. The gene calls are TRBV6-4 and TRBJ2-7; D may be TRBD1 (6 bases). Germline CDR1 reads MRHNA; CDR2 reads SNTAGT. CDR3 size: 14 residues. The germline V and J ends were trimmed by 2 bases and 6 bases, with 14 bases remaining between them. This CDR3 reads CASSDPTGWCEQYF. In DNA form, the CDR3 reads TGTGCCAGCAGTGACCCCACAGGGTGGTGCGAGCAGTACTTC.

This clonotype was observed a handful of times. DNA of the CDR3: TGCAGTGCCGCCGGGCCAACCAACTATGGCTACACCTTC. Its translation is CSAAGPTNYGYTF. The chain is built from TRBV20-1 and TRBJ1-2; D ambiguous. V lost 6 bases and J 2 bases, leaving 13 bases between the germline ends. CDR1 is DFQATT and CDR2 is SNEGSKA in the germline V gene (reference sequence). There are 13 residues in the CDR3.

V is TRBV29-1 and J is TRBJ2-1; D gene uncertain. Trimming pared 6 bases from V and 5 bases from J, leaving 11 bases between. In germline, CDR1 is SQVTM, CDR2 ANQGSEA. The CDR3 length is 12 residues. The CDR3, as DNA: TGCAGCGTCCGACACTACAACAATGAGCAGTTCTTC. Protein sequence: CSVRHYNNEQFF.

This clonotype was seen more than once but under ten times. The V call is TRBV6-1, the J call TRBJ2-1; 11 bases are shared with TRBD2. Germline CDR1 MNHNS, CDR2 SASEGT. J gave up 8 bases and V 5 bases, and 11 bases lay outside the gene matches. CDR3 length: 16 residues. The CDR3 spells CASSHLIAGGEYEQFF. The DNA of the CDR3 is TGTGCCAGCAGTCACCTAATAGCGGGAGGGGAGTATGAGCAGTTCTTC.

This clonotype was detected a few times. The chain recombines TRBV7-9 with TRBJ2-2; D is unresolved. The germline V and J ends were trimmed by 7 bases and 1 base, with 13 bases remaining between them. The germline gives CDR1 SEHNR, CDR2 FQNEAQ (reference sequence). This CDR3 is 15 amino acids long. CDR3 sequence reads: CASTQTQRNTGELFF. As DNA, the CDR3 is TGTGCCAGCACCCAGACCCAAAGGAACACCGGGGAGCTGTTTTTT.

V gene TRBV11-3 combines with J gene TRBJ2-1; 9 positions agree with TRBD2. The junction had 7 bases not matched to a gene; V was cut back by 1 base and J by 9 bases. Germline CDR1 and CDR2: SGHNT and YENEEA. The CDR3 sequence is 15 residues long. DNA for the CDR3: TGTGCCAGCAGCTTAGGCGGCGGGGGGGCCGTTGAGCAGTTCTTC. The encoded protein is CASSLGGGGAVEQFF.

This clonotype has a count of ten or more. The rearrangement uses TRBV4-3 and TRBJ2-6; D is perhaps TRBD2 (6 bases). Trimming left V 3 bases short and J 0 bases short, with 12 bases between. Germline V gives CDR1 LGHNA, CDR2 YSLEER. CDR3 size: 17 residues. For the CDR3, the DNA is TGCGCCAGCAGCCACACTTTGGGGGGCTCTGGGGCCAACGTCCTGACTTTC. It yields the protein CASSHTLGGSGANVLTF.

By share, this clonotype ranks as medium-sized (0.01 to 0.1%). The CDR3 loop reads CASSSSGSSANTGELFF. The CDR3, as DNA: TGTGCCAGCTCCAGCTCAGGGTCCTCCGCGAACACCGGGGAGCTGTTTTTT. This chain uses TRBV7-8 with TRBJ2-2, with D perhaps matching TRBD1 (5 bases). The CDR3 is 17 amino acids. Trimming shortened V by 8 bases and J by 0 bases, and 19 bases separated the two germline ends. Germline-derived CDR1 and CDR2 are SGHVS and FQNEAQ. Full variable domain (rest looked up from reference TRBV7-8 and TRBJ2-2): GAGVSQSPRYKVAKRGQDVALRCDPISGHVSLFWYQQALGQGPEFLTYFQNEAQLDKSGLPSDRFFAERPEGSVSTLKIQRTQQEDSAVYLCASSSSGSSANTGELFFGEGSRLTVL.

Ten or more counts support this clonotype. This chain links TRBV7-9 with TRBJ2-4; a possible D gene is TRBD1 (7 bases). This CDR3 has 16 amino acids. Trimming cost V 5 bases and J 5 bases, with 19 bases left between them. Germline V gene data show CDR1 as SEHNR and CDR2 as FQNEAQ (reference sequence). Here the CDR3 reads CASSGGGSQGENIQYF. For the CDR3, the DNA is TGTGCCAGCAGCGGAGGGGGATCCCAGGGGGAAAACATTCAGTACTTC. Drawing the rest from reference TRBV7-9 and TRBJ2-4, the complete variable domain is DTGVSQNPRHKITKRGQNVTFRCDPISEHNRLYWYRQTLGQGPEFLTYFQNEAQLEKSRLLSDRFSAERPKGSFSTLEIQRTEQGDSAMYLCASSGGGSQGENIQYFGAGTRLSVL.

The chain is built from TRBV7-2 and TRBJ2-7; possible D gene TRBD2, 5 bases. Germline CDR1 reads SGHTA; CDR2 reads FQGNSA. This CDR3 is built from 14 residues. Trimming removed 1 base at V and 6 bases at J, with 13 bases between. For the CDR3, the DNA is TGTGCCAGCAGCTTAGGAGGGTCGCTGCTCGAGCAGTACTTC. This codes for CASSLGGSLLEQYF.